This T cell receptor beta chain derives from a study of Ad26.COV2.S vaccination and SARS-CoV-2 variants. Sequencing used immunoSEQ multiplex PCR; TCRdb keeps in-frame clones, though not all of them. The sample lists roughly 380,000 clones, around 86% seen once, with about 3.5% in the top ten. CDR1 GTSNPN and CDR2 SVGIG come from the germline V gene (reference sequence). With 4 bases removed from V and 10 bases from J, the gap between germline ends came to 16 bases. The CDR3 runs 12 residues. Treatment: around 19 received Ad26.COV2.S at low or high dose, single or two shots; roughly five received placebo; per-sample allocation not given. It was on day 63 after the first vaccine or placebo injection that samples were taken. The sample came from a Boston adult aged 18-55 years.

The receptor was derived from a person between 18 and 60 years old who received the Ad26.COV2.S COVID-19 vaccine or a placebo. The specimen was peripheral blood, collected in a trial of Ad26.COV2.S vaccine versus placebo. The rearrangement uses TRBV30 and TRBJ1-1, with D maybe TRBD1 (5 bases). The CDR3 loop reads CAWNPGHAIAFF. The CDR3 coding sequence is TGTGCCTGGAATCCAGGACACGCGATAGCTTTCTTT.